The 13 T cell receptor beta chains given below trace back to one sample, sequenced in a study of T cells after yellow fever vaccination. One entry per CDR3 protein, called by TCRdb with MiXCR from the 5' RACE reads. The sample has some 320,000 distinct CDR3 sequences, 8.7% seen once. This sample comprised PBMCs, obtained on the day of the first yellow fever vaccination. The receptors shown here come from a man between 18 and 29 years old who received the YFV17D yellow fever vaccine.

This clonotype turned up a few times. This rearrangement joins TRBV6-5 to TRBJ2-1; 10 bases agree with TRBD2. The CDR3 extends over 18 amino acids. V trimming: 2 bases; J trimming: 5 bases; junction bases outside the gene matches: 12. Germline-derived CDR1 and CDR2 are MNHEY and SVGAGI. CDR3 sequence: CASSYPSLLAGGDNEQFF. CDR3 nucleotide sequence: TGTGCCAGCAGTTACCCGTCCCTCTTAGCGGGGGGTGACAATGAGCAGTTCTTC.

The genes are TRBV7-2 and TRBJ1-1; TRBD1 matches at 7 bases. Looked up from germline, CDR1 is SGHTA and CDR2 is FQGNSA. The CDR3 totals 15 residues. V lost 4 bases, J lost 4 bases, and 9 bases stayed unmatched. Written as DNA, the CDR3 is TGTGCCAGCAGCTCTACACGACAGGGAGCCACTGAAGCTTTCTTT. Translated: CASSSTRQGATEAFF.

The genes are TRBV6-5 and TRBJ2-7; the match to TRBD1 covers 7 bases. Germline V CDR1 and CDR2: MNHEY, SVGAGI. V lost 4 bases and J lost 0; bases outside the gene matches: 3. The CDR3 runs to 14 residues. The CDR3 sequence: CASSLTGASYEQYF. The CDR3 nucleotides read TGTGCCAGCAGTTTAACAGGGGCCTCCTACGAGCAGTACTTC.

J is TRBJ1-1 and V is TRBV5-1; D unclear. V was trimmed by 7 bases and J by 1 base, leaving 11 bases between them. CDR1 is SGHRS and CDR2 is YFSETQ in the germline V gene. This CDR3 is 13 amino acids long. CDR3 sequence: CASRRGRNTEAFF. CDR3 DNA sequence: TGCGCCAGCCGGCGGGGTAGGAACACTGAAGCTTTCTTT. The complete variable domain, with remaining parts taken from reference TRBV5-1 and TRBJ1-1, reads KAGVTQTPRYLIKTRGQQVTLSCSPISGHRSVSWYQQTPGQGLQFLFEYFSETQRNKGNFPGRFSGRQFSNSRSEMNVSTLELGDSALYLCASRRGRNTEAFFGQGTRLTVV.

The gene calls are TRBV2 and TRBJ2-7, with 7 bases fitting TRBD1. The germline CDR1 and CDR2 sequences are SNHLY and FYNNEI. J was trimmed by 2 bases and V by 8 bases; bases with no gene match: 6. This CDR3 is built from 13 residues. CDR3 region: CASSQGDTYEQYV. CDR3 bases: TGTGCCAGCTCCCAGGGGGACACCTACGAGCAGTACGTC.

This clonotype has a handful of counts. The V call is TRBV4-1, the J call TRBJ1-1; TRBD1 is a possible D gene (6 bases). Trimming took off 1 base at V and 3 bases at J, with 18 bases between the two ends. The length of the CDR3 is 17 residues. CDR1 MGHRA and CDR2 YSYEKL come from the germline V gene. This chain's CDR3 is CASSQGITGGRDTEAFF. DNA for the CDR3: TGCGCCAGCAGCCAAGGAATAACGGGGGGGCGAGACACTGAAGCTTTCTTT.

The J gene is TRBJ2-5, the V gene TRBV5-1; D gene uncertain. Germline assignment: CDR1 SGHRS and CDR2 YFSETQ. V gave up 0 bases and J gave up 1 base, with 10 bases separating them. CDR3 size: 15 residues. The CDR3 nucleotides read TGCGCCAGCAGCTTGGAAGGCAGGTTCCAAGAGACCCAGTACTTC. Translating gives CASSLEGRFQETQYF.

The chain carries TRBV25-1 and TRBJ2-5, with D perhaps TRBD2 (5 bases). The CDR3 consists of 15 residues. Germline CDR1 is MGHDK and CDR2 is SYGVNS. V was cut by 2 bases and J by 1 base, with 11 bases left in between. This CDR3 reads CASSERGYSQETQYF. DNA of the CDR3: TGTGCCAGCAGTGAACGGGGATACTCCCAAGAGACCCAGTACTTC. Together with reference TRBV25-1 and TRBJ2-5, the CDR3 gives the full variable domain: EADIYQTPRYLVIGTGKKITLECSQTMGHDKMYWYQQDPGMELHLIHYSYGVNSTEKGDLSSESTVSRIRTEHFPLTLESARPSHTSQYLCASSERGYSQETQYFGPGTRLLVL.

The chain uses TRBV4-3 and TRBJ2-2; D is possibly TRBD1 (5 bases). V lost 0 bases, J lost 13 bases, and 12 bases lay in between. CDR1 and CDR2 (germline): LGHNA, YSLEER. The CDR3 length is 13 residues. CDR3 sequence (DNA): TGCGCCAGCAGCCAAGATCTAGGGGCAGGGCTGTTTTTT. Its translation: CASSQDLGAGLFF.

This clonotype was seen a handful of times. The genes are TRBV4-2 and TRBJ1-6, with unresolved D. Germline CDR1 is LGHNA and CDR2 is YNFKEQ. CDR3 length equals 17 residues. V shed 5 bases and J shed 0 bases, with 14 bases lying between them. DNA of the CDR3: TGTGCCAGCAGCGAAGGCAGAGGGAGCTCCTATAATTCACCCCTCCACTTT. This translates into CASSEGRGSSYNSPLHF.

This clonotype was found a few times. The gene calls are TRBV29-1 and TRBJ2-5, with D possibly being TRBD1 (5 bases). Germline CDR1 reads SQVTM; CDR2 reads ANQGSEA. The germline V and J ends were trimmed by 4 bases and 5 bases, with 11 bases remaining between them. This CDR3 spans 12 amino acids. The DNA of the CDR3 is TGCAGCGTTGGGACACGCCAGGAGACCCAGTACTTC. Translated: CSVGTRQETQYF.

This chain connects TRBV5-6 to TRBJ2-3; D is unresolved. Germline CDR1 is SGHDT and CDR2 is YYEEEE. The CDR3 is made up of 14 amino acids. V lost 4 bases and J 3 bases, leaving 12 bases between the germline ends. The CDR3 spells CASSTTSGTDTQYF. The CDR3 DNA reads as TGTGCCAGCAGCACGACGTCTGGTACAGATACGCAGTATTTT.

The sample holds many counts of this clonotype. The rearrangement links TRBV5-1 to TRBJ2-1, with TRBD2 identical over 8 bases. Trimming removed 3 bases from V and 7 bases from J; junction bases left unmatched: 6. Per germline, CDR1 SGHRS and CDR2 YFSETQ. The CDR3 consists of 14 residues. The CDR3 DNA is TGCGCCAGCAGCTGGCTAGCGGGTAGGAATGAGCAGTTCTTC. Its protein is CASSWLAGRNEQFF.